The sample holds a few counts of the clone carrying this TCR beta chain. The target antigen is unknown. The data derive from a study of T-cell reconstitution after alpha-beta-depleted transplantation in children. The study's findings and limits: At the one-year point after transplant, T-cell counts and TCRbeta diversity were found to come mostly from T cells that had been newly produced. Reportedly, only several hundred clones from non-depleted graft cells drove alpha-beta T-cell counts at about two months.

Preparation of the TCRbeta library used unique molecular identifiers. TCRdb reprocessed the PCR reads with MiXCR, giving one entry per CDR3 protein. Counted here are nearly 350,000 distinct CDR3 sequences, roughly 17% occurring once; the ten biggest clones make up approximately 44%. The CDR3 is made up of 15 amino acids. The V and J ends lost 2 bases and 2 bases respectively, with 12 bases between them. Germline loops: CDR1 MGHRA, CDR2 YSYEKL. The source material was PBMCs, mostly from graft donor cells, sampled 360 days after TCRalphabeta/CD19-depleted stem cell transplant. This sequence originates from a male patient between 2 and 10 years old who had a stem cell transplant for acute lymphoblastic leukemia, so the T cells may come from the graft donor. This chain uses TRBV4-1 with TRBJ2-5; D tentatively reads TRBD1 or TRBD2 (6 bases each). The CDR3 region is CASSQRWRGQETQYF. Written as DNA, the CDR3 is TGCGCCAGCAGCCAAAGGTGGAGGGGGCAAGAGACCCAGTACTTC.